The 28 T cell receptor beta chains reported below all come from one sample, sequenced in a study of T-cell reconstitution after alpha-beta-depleted transplantation in children. Molecular barcoding with unique molecular identifiers was used for the TCRbeta library. TCRdb independently ran MiXCR on the PCR reads; one entry per CDR3 protein. The sample includes about 610,000 distinct CDR3 sequences, roughly a tenth seen only once; the top ten take roughly 3.9%. This sample comprised PBMCs from the stem cell graft donor, obtained from the stem cell graft. All receptors come from a human donor who donated a stem cell graft to a child with acute myeloid leukemia.

This sequence joins TRBV7-2 and TRBJ2-1; 8 nucleotides match TRBD2. Germline trimming cut 8 bases from V and 6 bases from J; bases unmatched to any gene: 12. Germline values: CDR1 SGHTA, CDR2 FQGNSA. The CDR3 spans 15 residues. The DNA of the CDR3 is TGTGCCAGCGAGGAGAGCGGGAGCCCTCGCAATGAGCAGTTCTTC. As protein: CASEESGSPRNEQFF. Combining the CDR3 with reference TRBV7-2 and TRBJ2-1 gives the whole variable domain GAGVSQSPSNKVTEKGKDVELRCDPISGHTALYWYRQSLGQGLEFLIYFQGNSAPDKSGLPSDRFSAERTGGSVSTLTIQRTQQEDSAVYLCASEESGSPRNEQFFGPGTRLTVL.

This clonotype has more than one count but fewer than ten. The V and J genes are TRBV7-2 and TRBJ2-1, with TRBD2 matching 7 bases. Germline V gives CDR1 SGHTA, CDR2 FQGNSA. The CDR3 sequence is 15 residues long. V was pared by 3 bases and J by 5 bases, with 7 bases of the junction left unmatched. The CDR3 loop is CASSFRGRADNEQFF. The CDR3 coding sequence is TGTGCCAGCAGCTTTCGGGGGAGGGCCGACAATGAGCAGTTCTTC.

V is TRBV3-1 and J is TRBJ2-5; D is possibly TRBD2 (5 bases). Germline V gene lookup returns CDR1 LGHDT and CDR2 YNNKEL (reference sequence). The CDR3 runs 15 residues. V was pared by 10 bases and J by 4 bases, with 22 bases between. The CDR3 protein is CAISRGSGNGETQYF. In nucleotides, the CDR3 is TGTGCCATCTCCCGGGGATCGGGGAATGGAGAGACCCAGTACTTC.

This clonotype was found many times. The junction differs from germline at one of its ends, possibly a read error. The chain has TRBV7-3 and TRBJ2-3; a possible D gene is TRBD2 (6 bases). CDR3 size: 15 residues. The germline V gene has CDR1 SGHTA and CDR2 FQGTGA. The CDR3 loop reads CASSLIPGLKDTQSF. In nucleotides, the CDR3 is TGTGCCAGCAGCTTAATACCGGGACTCAAAGATACGCAGTCTTTT.

This clonotype has a handful of counts. The rearrangement links TRBV25-1 to TRBJ1-2, with 9 bases that match TRBD1. Germline CDR1 and CDR2: MGHDK and SYGVNS. The CDR3 runs 15 residues. Trimming cost V 3 bases and J 3 bases; bases outside gene matches: 5. The CDR3 loop reads CASSEPGQGYYGYTF. As DNA, the CDR3 is TGTGCCAGCAGTGAGCCGGGACAGGGCTACTATGGCTACACCTTC.

This sequence joins TRBV7-9 and TRBJ2-2; D might be TRBD2 (5 bases). Per the germline V gene, CDR1 is SEHNR and CDR2 is FQNEAQ (reference sequence). The ends were cut back, 4 bases at V and 7 bases at J, with 19 bases in the middle. This CDR3 is built from 16 residues. The DNA for the CDR3 is TGTGCCAGCAGCTCCCACCTGTGGAGGTCCAACGGGGAGCTGTTTTTT. This codes for CASSSHLWRSNGELFF.

The chain carries TRBV7-9 and TRBJ2-7; TRBD1 matches at 8 bases. This CDR3 comprises 16 residues. The J segment lost 7 bases and the V segment lost 1 base, leaving 12 bases of the junction unmatched. CDR1 and CDR2 (germline): SEHNR, FQNEAQ (reference sequence). CDR3 nucleotide sequence: TGTGCCAGCAGCTTAGGTGTGCAGGGGGCGGTTGAGGAGCAGTACTTC. It translates to CASSLGVQGAVEEQYF.

This chain joins TRBV27 and TRBJ2-1, with a possible D match to TRBD2 (5 bases). The CDR3 runs to 16 residues. The germline V gene encodes CDR1 MNHEY and CDR2 SMNVEV (reference sequence). V lost 3 bases and J lost 0, with 12 bases in between. In DNA form, the CDR3 reads TGTGCCAGCAGTTTCAACAGCGGTAGCTCCTACAATGAGCAGTTCTTC. Translation: CASSFNSGSSYNEQFF.

This clonotype was seen more than once but under ten times. This rearrangement joins TRBV19 to TRBJ2-4; D possibly corresponds to TRBD1 (6 bases). The CDR3 is 16 amino acids. Trimming stripped 3 bases from V and 0 bases from J, with 12 bases between. Looked up from germline, CDR1 is LNHDA and CDR2 is SQIVND (reference sequence). The CDR3 sequence is CASSMDRILAKNIQYF. The DNA of the CDR3 is TGTGCCAGTAGTATGGACAGAATCCTAGCCAAAAACATTCAGTACTTC.

This clonotype was seen only a few times. The rearrangement joins TRBV18 to TRBJ2-7; TRBD2 aligns across 10 bases. The CDR3 consists of 14 residues. Per germline, CDR1 KGHSH and CDR2 LQKENI. The ends lost 3 bases at V and 6 bases at J; junction bases unmatched: 5. The CDR3 sequence is CASSPSGRAPEQYF. As DNA, the CDR3 is TGTGCCAGCTCACCGAGCGGGAGGGCCCCCGAGCAGTACTTC.

This clonotype has ten or more counts. The chain recombines TRBV12-3 or TRBV12-4 with TRBJ2-7; 7 bases map to TRBD2. The CDR3 is 14 amino acids. J lost 6 bases, V lost 4 bases, and 9 bases had no gene match. The CDR3 nucleotides are TGTGCCAGCAGTTGGGCTAGCGGTAGTGCCGAGCAGTACTTC. It codes for CASSWASGSAEQYF.

Ten or more counts support this clonotype. J is TRBJ2-1 and V is TRBV28; D not certain. There are 13 residues in the CDR3. Germline CDR1 reads MDHEN; CDR2 reads SYDVKM. V was shortened by 2 bases and J by 9 bases, with 11 bases between the two germline ends. This chain's CDR3 is CASSLVGNGEQFF. The CDR3 DNA follows: TGTGCCAGCAGTTTAGTAGGGAACGGTGAGCAGTTCTTC.

There are many counts of this clonotype. The rearrangement links TRBV4-3 to TRBJ2-2; possibly TRBD1 for D (6 bases). Germline-derived CDR1 and CDR2 are LGHNA and YSLEER. The V gene lost 4 bases and the J gene lost 7 bases, with 13 bases spanning the gap. This CDR3 has 14 amino acids. CDR3 region: CASSLQGVVGELFF. CDR3 nucleotides: TGCGCCAGCAGCCTACAGGGTGTTGTCGGGGAGCTGTTTTTT.

The sample holds a few counts of this clonotype. The chain employs TRBV6-5 and TRBJ1-5, with D unclear. V lost 2 bases, J lost 1 base, and 9 bases lay in between. This CDR3 is 15 amino acids long. The V gene's germline CDR1 is MNHEY and CDR2 SVGAGI. The CDR3 reads CASSYEGRSNQPQHF. The CDR3 DNA follows: TGTGCCAGCAGTTACGAGGGCAGGAGCAATCAGCCCCAGCATTTT.

The chain is built from TRBV4-1 and TRBJ2-7; D gene ambiguous. V gave up 0 bases and J gave up 4 bases, with 10 bases separating them. CDR1 and CDR2 (germline): MGHRA, YSYEKL. CDR3 size: 14 residues. CDR3 nucleotide sequence: TGCGCCAGCAGCCAAGAAAGTCGGGTTTACGAGCAGTACTTC. Its translation is CASSQESRVYEQYF.

The V call is TRBV25-1, the J call TRBJ2-5, with TRBD1 matching over 7 bases. The CDR3 is made up of 18 amino acids. Germline V CDR1 and CDR2: MGHDK, SYGVNS. Trimming took 1 base from V and 4 from J; bases not matched to a gene: 15. CDR3 sequence (DNA): TGTGCCAGCAGTGAATCCCCGACAGGGCTGGATAGTGGAGAGACCCAGTACTTC. Translating gives CASSESPTGLDSGETQYF.

The chain recombines TRBV12-3 or TRBV12-4 with TRBJ2-1; 7 positions agree with TRBD2. The J segment lost 4 bases and the V segment lost 6 bases, leaving 15 bases of the junction unmatched. The CDR3 is 17 residues long. CDR3 loop: CASSQSPLQREYNEQFF. For the CDR3, the DNA is TGTGCCAGCAGCCAATCCCCCCTACAGCGGGAATACAATGAGCAGTTCTTC.

About this clonotype: Relative to the germline gene, one junction end is altered; a read error may explain this. The chain has TRBV29-1 and TRBJ1-5; TRBD1 aligns across 7 bases. Germline V gene data show CDR1 as SQVTM and CDR2 as ANQGSEA. The CDR3 loop spans 14 amino acids. In DNA, the CDR3 is TGCAGCGTTCAAGACAGGGCGGGGAATCAGCCCCAGCATTTT. Protein sequence: CSVQDRAGNQPQHF.

The table lists this clonotype with a few counts. This chain joins TRBV5-5 and TRBJ2-7, with TRBD1 as a possible D gene (5 bases). The CDR3 runs to 16 residues. V was pared by 4 bases and J by 0 bases, with 17 bases between. Per germline, CDR1 SGHKS and CDR2 YYEKEE (reference sequence). The CDR3 reads CASSLSGDRPSYEQYF. CDR3 in DNA: TGTGCCAGCAGCCTGTCAGGAGACAGACCCTCCTACGAGCAGTACTTC.

This chain links TRBV2 with TRBJ2-3; 9 bases are shared with TRBD2. Germline CDR1 is SNHLY and CDR2 is FYNNEI. The CDR3 is made up of 14 amino acids. Trimming cost V 8 bases and J 6 bases; bases outside gene matches: 9. Written as DNA, the CDR3 is TGTGCCAGCGTAGATAGCGGGAGAAGGGATACGCAGTATTTT. This encodes CASVDSGRRDTQYF.

The rearrangement joins TRBV20-1 to TRBJ2-7, with 9 bases matching TRBD2. CDR3 length equals 16 residues. The V segment lost 8 bases and the J segment 3 bases; nucleotides outside the gene matches: 17. The germline V gene encodes CDR1 DFQATT and CDR2 SNEGSKA (reference sequence). CDR3 nucleotides: TGCAGTTCCAGGAGCCCCGACAGCGGGAGGCTCTACGAGCAGTACTTC. This translates into CSSRSPDSGRLYEQYF.

The V and J genes are TRBV29-1 and TRBJ2-1; no clear D. Germline loops: CDR1 SQVTM, CDR2 ANQGSEA. V was pared by 4 bases and J by 2 bases, with 0 bases between. The CDR3 has 10 amino acids. The CDR3 region is CSVAYNEQFF. The CDR3 DNA is TGCAGCGTTGCCTACAATGAGCAGTTCTTC.

This rearrangement joins TRBV9 to TRBJ2-7; D is uncertain. Looked up from germline, CDR1 is SGDLS and CDR2 is YYNGEE. Between the trimmed V and J ends, which lost 4 bases and 0 bases, there was a span of 17 bases. The CDR3 contains 16 residues. CDR3 sequence (DNA): TGTGCCAGCAGCCCCGGAAATCCGGTCCTCTCCTACGAGCAGTACTTC. Residues: CASSPGNPVLSYEQYF.

The rearrangement links TRBV18 to TRBJ1-2; D unclear. V lost 2 bases and J 5 bases, leaving 9 bases between the germline ends. The CDR3 has 13 amino acids. Per germline, CDR1 KGHSH and CDR2 LQKENI. The CDR3 nucleotides are TGTGCCAGCTCACCAGAGGGAAATTATGGCTACACCTTC. It codes for CASSPEGNYGYTF.

This clonotype was counted only a few times. V is TRBV7-9 and J is TRBJ2-2, with D uncertain. The CDR3 extends over 14 amino acids. Trimming cost V 1 base and J 7 bases, with 10 bases left between them. Germline CDR1 and CDR2: SEHNR and FQNEAQ (reference sequence). CDR3 in amino acids: CASSLVRSIGELFF. Written as DNA, the CDR3 is TGTGCCAGCAGCTTAGTTAGAAGCATCGGGGAGCTGTTTTTT.

The table lists this clonotype with a few counts. The rearrangement links TRBV3-1 to TRBJ1-2; D perhaps matches TRBD1 (5 bases). CDR1 is LGHDT, CDR2 YNNKEL, per germline (reference sequence). This CDR3 spans 14 amino acids. Trimming shortened V by 1 base and J by 7 bases, and 13 bases separated the two germline ends. CDR3 loop: CASSQGGGKRGYTF. The CDR3 DNA follows: TGTGCCAGCAGCCAAGGTGGGGGGAAACGTGGCTACACCTTC. The variable domain in full, completed from reference TRBV3-1 and TRBJ1-2, reads DTAVSQTPKYLVTQMGNDKSIKCEQNLGHDTMYWYKQDSKKFLKIMFSYNNKELIINETVPNRFSPKSPDKAHLNLHINSLELGDSAVYFCASSQGGGKRGYTFGSGTRLTVV.

The chain employs TRBV19 and TRBJ2-7; 8 bases agree with TRBD2. The V segment lost 10 bases and the J segment 2 bases; nucleotides outside the gene matches: 10. Germline V CDR1 and CDR2: LNHDA, SQIVND (reference sequence). The CDR3 is 14 residues long. CDR3 sequence (DNA): TGTGCCACCCGGCCCAGCGGGAGCCCCTACGAGCAGTACTTC. It specifies CATRPSGSPYEQYF.

The DNA of the CDR3 is TGTGCCAGCTCACCATTCCAAGGATCCGGGACAGGGGGTGGTGGAAACATTCAGTACTTC. Its translation is CASSPFQGSGTGGGGNIQYF. The chain employs TRBV18 and TRBJ2-4, with 11 bases fitting TRBD1. CDR3 size: 20 residues. Germline V lookup: CDR1 KGHSH, CDR2 LQKENI. The junction had 18 bases not matched to a gene; V was cut back by 2 bases and J by 6 bases.